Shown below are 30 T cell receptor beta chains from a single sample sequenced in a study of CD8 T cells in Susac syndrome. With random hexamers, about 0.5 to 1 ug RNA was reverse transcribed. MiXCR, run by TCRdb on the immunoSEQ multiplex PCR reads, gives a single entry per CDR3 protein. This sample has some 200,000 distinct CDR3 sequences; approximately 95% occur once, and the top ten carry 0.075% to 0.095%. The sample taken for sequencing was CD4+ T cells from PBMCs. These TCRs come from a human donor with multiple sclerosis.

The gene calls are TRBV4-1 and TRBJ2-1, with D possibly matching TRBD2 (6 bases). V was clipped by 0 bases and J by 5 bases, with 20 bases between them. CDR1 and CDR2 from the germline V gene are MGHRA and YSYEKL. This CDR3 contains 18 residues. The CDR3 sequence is CASSQDLPFRRRDNEQFF. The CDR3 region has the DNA TGCGCCAGCAGCCAAGATCTGCCTTTTCGAAGGAGGGACAATGAGCAGTTCTTC.

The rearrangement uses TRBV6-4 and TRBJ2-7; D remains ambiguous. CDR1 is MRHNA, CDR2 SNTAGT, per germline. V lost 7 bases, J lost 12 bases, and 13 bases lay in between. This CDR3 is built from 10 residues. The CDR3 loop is CASMGRMRYF. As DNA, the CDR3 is TGTGCCAGCATGGGCAGGATGAGGTACTTC.

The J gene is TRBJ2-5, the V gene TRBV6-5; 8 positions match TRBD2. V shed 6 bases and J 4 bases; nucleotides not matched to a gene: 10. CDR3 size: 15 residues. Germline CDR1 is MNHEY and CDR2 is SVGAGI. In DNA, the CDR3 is TGTGCCAGCAGGCCCGCGGGGGGCCAAGGAGAGACCCAGTACTTC. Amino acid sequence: CASRPAGGQGETQYF.

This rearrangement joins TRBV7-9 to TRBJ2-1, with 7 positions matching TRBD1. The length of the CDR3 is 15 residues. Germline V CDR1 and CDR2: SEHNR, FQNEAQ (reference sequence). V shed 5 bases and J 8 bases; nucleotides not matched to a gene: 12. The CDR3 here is CASSTPTGYVDEQFF. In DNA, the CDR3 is TGTGCCAGCAGCACGCCGACAGGGTACGTCGATGAGCAGTTCTTC.

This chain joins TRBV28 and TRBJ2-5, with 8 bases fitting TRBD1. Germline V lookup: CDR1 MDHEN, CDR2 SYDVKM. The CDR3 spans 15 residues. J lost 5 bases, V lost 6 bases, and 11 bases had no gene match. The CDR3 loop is CASRLSSGGFETQYF. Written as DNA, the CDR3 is TGTGCCAGCAGACTTTCATCAGGGGGCTTCGAGACCCAGTACTTC.

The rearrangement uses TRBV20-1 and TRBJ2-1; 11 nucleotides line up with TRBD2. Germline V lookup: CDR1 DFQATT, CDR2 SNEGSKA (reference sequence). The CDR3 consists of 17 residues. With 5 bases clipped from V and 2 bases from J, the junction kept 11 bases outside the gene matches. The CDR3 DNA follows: TGCAGTGCTCGGCCCTCCGATAGCGGGAGGGCCTACAATGAGCAGTTCTTC. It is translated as CSARPSDSGRAYNEQFF.

The chain's CDR3 is CSVDEGRKTNEQYF. Here the CDR3 DNA reads TGCAGCGTTGACGAGGGCAGGAAGACCAACGAGCAGTACTTC. The chain employs TRBV29-1 and TRBJ2-7; weak D call: TRBD2 (5 bases). The V and J ends lost 3 bases and 5 bases respectively, with 17 bases between them. The CDR3 runs to 14 residues. Per germline, CDR1 SQVTM and CDR2 ANQGSEA.

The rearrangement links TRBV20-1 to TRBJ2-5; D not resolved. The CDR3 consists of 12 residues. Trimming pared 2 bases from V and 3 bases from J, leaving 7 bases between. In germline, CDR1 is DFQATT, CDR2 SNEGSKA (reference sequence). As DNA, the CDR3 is TGCAGTGCTAGAAGCGCTAAAGAGACCCAGTACTTC. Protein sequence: CSARSAKETQYF.

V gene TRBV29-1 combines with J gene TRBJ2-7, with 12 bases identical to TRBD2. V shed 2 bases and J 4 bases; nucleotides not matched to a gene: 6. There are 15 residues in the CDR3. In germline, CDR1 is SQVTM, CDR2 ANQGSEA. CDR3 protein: CSVEQAGLAGYEQYF. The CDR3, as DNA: TGCAGCGTTGAACAAGCTGGACTAGCGGGATACGAGCAGTACTTC.

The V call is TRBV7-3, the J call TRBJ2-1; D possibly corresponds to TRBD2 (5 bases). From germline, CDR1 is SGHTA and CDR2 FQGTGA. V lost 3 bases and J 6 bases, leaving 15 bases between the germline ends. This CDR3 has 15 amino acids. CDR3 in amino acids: CASSFRLVAGNEQFF. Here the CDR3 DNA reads TGTGCCAGCAGCTTTCGGCTAGTTGCGGGCAATGAGCAGTTCTTC.

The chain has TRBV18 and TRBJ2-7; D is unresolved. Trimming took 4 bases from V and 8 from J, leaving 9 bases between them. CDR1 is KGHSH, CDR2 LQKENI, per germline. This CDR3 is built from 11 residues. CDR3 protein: CASSLSDKQYF. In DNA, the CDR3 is TGTGCCAGCTCACTAAGCGACAAGCAGTACTTC.

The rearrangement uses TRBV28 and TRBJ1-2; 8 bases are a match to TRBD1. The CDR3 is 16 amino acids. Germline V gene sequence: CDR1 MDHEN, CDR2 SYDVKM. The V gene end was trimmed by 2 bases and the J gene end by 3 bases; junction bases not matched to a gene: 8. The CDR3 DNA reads TGTGCCAGCAGTTTACCCCCCCAGGGGGCGGACTATGGCTACACCTTC. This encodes CASSLPPQGADYGYTF.

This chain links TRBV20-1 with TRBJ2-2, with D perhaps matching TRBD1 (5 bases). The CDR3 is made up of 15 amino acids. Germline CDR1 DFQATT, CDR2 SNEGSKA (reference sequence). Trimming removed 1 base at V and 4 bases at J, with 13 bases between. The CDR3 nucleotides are TGCAGTGCTAGAGGACAGCCCGCGTCCACCGGGGAGCTGTTTTTT. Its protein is CSARGQPASTGELFF.

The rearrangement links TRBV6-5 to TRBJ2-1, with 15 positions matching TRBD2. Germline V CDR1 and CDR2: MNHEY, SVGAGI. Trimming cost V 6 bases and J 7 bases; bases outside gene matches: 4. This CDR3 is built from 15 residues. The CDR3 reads CASSSGTSGGNEQFF. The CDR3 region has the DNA TGTGCCAGCAGCTCCGGGACTAGCGGGGGGAATGAGCAGTTCTTC.

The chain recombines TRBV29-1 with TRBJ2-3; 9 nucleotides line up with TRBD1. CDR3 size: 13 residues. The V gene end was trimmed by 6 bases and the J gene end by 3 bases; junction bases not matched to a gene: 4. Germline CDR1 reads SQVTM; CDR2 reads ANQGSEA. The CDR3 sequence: CSVLGQGTDTQYF. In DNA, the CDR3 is TGCAGCGTGCTAGGACAGGGGACAGATACGCAGTATTTT.

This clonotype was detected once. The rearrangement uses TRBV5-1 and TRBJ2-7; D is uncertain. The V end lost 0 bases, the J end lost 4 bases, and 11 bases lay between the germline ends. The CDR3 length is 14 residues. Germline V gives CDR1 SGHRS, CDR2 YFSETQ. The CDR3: CASSLDGQSYEQYF. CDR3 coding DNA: TGCGCCAGCAGCTTGGACGGCCAGTCTTACGAGCAGTACTTC. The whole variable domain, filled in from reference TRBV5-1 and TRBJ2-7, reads KAGVTQTPRYLIKTRGQQVTLSCSPISGHRSVSWYQQTPGQGLQFLFEYFSETQRNKGNFPGRFSGRQFSNSRSEMNVSTLELGDSALYLCASSLDGQSYEQYFGPGTRLTVT.

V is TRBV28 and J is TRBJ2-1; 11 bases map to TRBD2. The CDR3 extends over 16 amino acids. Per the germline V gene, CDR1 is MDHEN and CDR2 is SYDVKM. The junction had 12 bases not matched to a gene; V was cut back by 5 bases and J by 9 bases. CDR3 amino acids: CASSGLAGGPVVEQFF. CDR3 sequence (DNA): TGTGCCAGCAGTGGATTAGCGGGAGGGCCCGTGGTTGAGCAGTTCTTC.

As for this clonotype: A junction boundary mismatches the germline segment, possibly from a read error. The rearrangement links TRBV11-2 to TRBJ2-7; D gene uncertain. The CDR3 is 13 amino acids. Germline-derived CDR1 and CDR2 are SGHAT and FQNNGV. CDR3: CASSHRTIASHNF. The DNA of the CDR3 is TGTGCCAGCAGCCACCGTACGATAGCAAGCCATAACTTC.

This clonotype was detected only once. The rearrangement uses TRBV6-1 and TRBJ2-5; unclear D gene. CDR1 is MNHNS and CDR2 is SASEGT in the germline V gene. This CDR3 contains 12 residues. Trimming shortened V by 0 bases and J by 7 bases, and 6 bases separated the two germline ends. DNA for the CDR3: TGTGCCAGCAGTGAAGCGGCCCCGACCCAGTACTTC. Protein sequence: CASSEAAPTQYF.

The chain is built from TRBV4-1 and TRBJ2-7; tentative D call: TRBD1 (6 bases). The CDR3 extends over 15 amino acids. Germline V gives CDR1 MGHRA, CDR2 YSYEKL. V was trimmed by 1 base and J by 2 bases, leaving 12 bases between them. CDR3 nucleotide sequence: TGCGCCAGCAGCCAAGGCCAGGGGATCACCTACGAGCAGTACTTC. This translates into CASSQGQGITYEQYF.

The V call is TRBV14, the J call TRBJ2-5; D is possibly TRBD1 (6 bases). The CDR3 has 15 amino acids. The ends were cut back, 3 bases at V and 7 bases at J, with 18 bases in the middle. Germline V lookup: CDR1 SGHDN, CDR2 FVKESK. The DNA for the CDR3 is TGTGCCAGCAGCCAGGACAGCTTTCAAGGGAGGACCCAGTACTTC. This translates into CASSQDSFQGRTQYF.

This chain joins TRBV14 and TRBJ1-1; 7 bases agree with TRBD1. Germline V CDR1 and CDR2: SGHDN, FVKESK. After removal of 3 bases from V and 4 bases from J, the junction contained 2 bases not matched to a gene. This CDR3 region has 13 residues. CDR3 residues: CASSQNRGTEAFF. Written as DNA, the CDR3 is TGTGCCAGCAGCCAGAACAGGGGCACTGAAGCTTTCTTT.

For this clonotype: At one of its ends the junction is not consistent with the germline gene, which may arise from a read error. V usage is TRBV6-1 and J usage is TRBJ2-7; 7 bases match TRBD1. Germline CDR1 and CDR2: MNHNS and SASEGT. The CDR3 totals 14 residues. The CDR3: CASSDGGQTGRVNF. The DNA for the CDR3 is TGTGCCAGCAGTGATGGGGGCCAGACAGGGAGAGTGAACTTC.

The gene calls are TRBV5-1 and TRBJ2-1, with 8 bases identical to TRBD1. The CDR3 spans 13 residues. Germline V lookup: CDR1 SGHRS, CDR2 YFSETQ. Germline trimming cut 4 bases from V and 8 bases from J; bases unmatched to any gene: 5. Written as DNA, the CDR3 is TGCGCCAGCAGCGACCTACAGGGGGATGAGCAGTTCTTC. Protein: CASSDLQGDEQFF.

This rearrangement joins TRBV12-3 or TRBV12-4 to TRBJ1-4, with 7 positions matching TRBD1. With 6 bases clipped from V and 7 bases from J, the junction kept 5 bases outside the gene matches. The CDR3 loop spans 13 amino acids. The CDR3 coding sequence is TGTGCCAGCAGAGACAGGGAGAGTGAAAAACTGTTTTTT. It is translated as CASRDRESEKLFF.

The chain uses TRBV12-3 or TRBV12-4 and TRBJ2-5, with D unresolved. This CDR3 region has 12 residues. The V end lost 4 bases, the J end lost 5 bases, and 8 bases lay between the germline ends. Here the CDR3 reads CASSSGRETQYF. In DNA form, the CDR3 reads TGTGCCAGCAGTTCCGGACGTGAGACCCAGTACTTC.

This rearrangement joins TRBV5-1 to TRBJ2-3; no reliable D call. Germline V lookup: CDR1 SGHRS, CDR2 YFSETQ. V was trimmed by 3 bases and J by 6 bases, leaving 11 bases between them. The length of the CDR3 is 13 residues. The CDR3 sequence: CASSWDPKDTQYF. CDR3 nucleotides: TGCGCCAGCAGCTGGGATCCGAAGGATACGCAGTATTTT.

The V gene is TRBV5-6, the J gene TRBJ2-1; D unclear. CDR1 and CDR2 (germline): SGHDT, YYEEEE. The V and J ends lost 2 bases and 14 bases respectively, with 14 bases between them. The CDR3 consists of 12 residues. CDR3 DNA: TGTGCCAGCAGCTTCCTTCGGAGCACGGAGTTCTTC. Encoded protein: CASSFLRSTEFF.

CDR3: CASRRGWDQETQYF. The CDR3 region has the DNA TGTGCCAGCAGGCGGGGATGGGACCAAGAGACCCAGTACTTC. V usage is TRBV6-1 and J usage is TRBJ2-5, with D tentatively TRBD2 (6 bases). The V end lost 6 bases, the J end lost 0 bases, and 11 bases lay between the germline ends. The length of the CDR3 is 14 residues. Germline-derived CDR1 and CDR2 are MNHNS and SASEGT.

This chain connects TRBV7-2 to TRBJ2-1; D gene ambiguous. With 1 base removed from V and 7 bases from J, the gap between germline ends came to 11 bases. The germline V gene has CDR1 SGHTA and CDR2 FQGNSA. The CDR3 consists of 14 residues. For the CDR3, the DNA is TGTGCCAGCAGCTTAGATACAGCGCGGAATGAGCAGTTCTTC. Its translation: CASSLDTARNEQFF.